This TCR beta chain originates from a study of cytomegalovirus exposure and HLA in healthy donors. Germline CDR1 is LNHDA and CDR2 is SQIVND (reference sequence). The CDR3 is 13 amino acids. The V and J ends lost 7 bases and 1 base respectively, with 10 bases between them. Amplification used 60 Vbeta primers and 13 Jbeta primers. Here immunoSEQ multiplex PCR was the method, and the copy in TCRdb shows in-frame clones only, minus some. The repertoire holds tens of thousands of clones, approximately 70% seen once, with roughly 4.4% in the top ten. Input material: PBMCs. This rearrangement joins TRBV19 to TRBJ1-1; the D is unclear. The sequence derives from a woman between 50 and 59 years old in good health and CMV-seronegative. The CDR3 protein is CASTQNKNTEAFF. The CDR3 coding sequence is TGTGCCAGTACCCAGAATAAGAACACTGAAGCTTTCTTT.